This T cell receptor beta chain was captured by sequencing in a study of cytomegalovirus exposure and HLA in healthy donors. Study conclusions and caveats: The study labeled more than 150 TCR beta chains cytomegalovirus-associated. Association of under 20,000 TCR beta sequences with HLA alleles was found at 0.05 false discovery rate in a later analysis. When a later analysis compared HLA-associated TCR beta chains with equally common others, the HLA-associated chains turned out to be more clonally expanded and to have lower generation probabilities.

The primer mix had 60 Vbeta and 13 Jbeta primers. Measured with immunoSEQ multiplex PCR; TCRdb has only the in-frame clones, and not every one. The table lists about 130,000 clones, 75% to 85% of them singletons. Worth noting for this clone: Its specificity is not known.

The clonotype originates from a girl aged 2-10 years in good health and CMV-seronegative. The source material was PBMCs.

The CDR3 DNA is TGTGCCAGCAGCCCCGGATCCCCTGGGCAGAATTCACCCCTCCACTTT. It yields the protein CASSPGSPGQNSPLHF. V is TRBV7-8 and J is TRBJ1-6; unclear D gene. This CDR3 is 16 amino acids long. Trimming shortened V by 5 bases and J by 7 bases, and 18 bases separated the two germline ends. CDR1 and CDR2 from the germline V gene are SGHVS and FQNEAQ.